This TCR beta chain appears in the sequencing data of a study of blood T cells in healthy people across ages. At the level of the study: Capturing about one barcoded beta molecule per two T cells was achieved by template switching.

The CDR3 spans 14 residues. The germline V and J ends were trimmed by 7 bases and 4 bases, with 20 bases remaining between them. Germline V gene lookup returns CDR1 DFQATT and CDR2 SNEGSKA (reference sequence). A second PCR, run for roughly 7 to 12 cycles, used a sample-barcoded 5' primer plus a J-beta primer mix. TCRdb reprocessed the 5' RACE reads with MiXCR, giving one entry per CDR3 protein. The table shows hundreds of thousands of distinct CDR3 sequences, with around 62% occurring only once. The V gene is TRBV20-1, the J gene TRBJ2-7; D is possibly TRBD1 (6 bases). This TCR was sampled from a man aged 25 to 40 in good health. The source material was blood. The CDR3, as DNA: TGCAGTGGCGCGCCCCGGGACACATGGTACGAGCAGTACTTC. It specifies CSGAPRDTWYEQYF.